This TCR beta chain was captured by sequencing in a study of blood T cell repertoires in COVID-19. About the research overall: COVID-19 samples from acute and convalescent phases originated in the United States, Italy and Spain. PBMCs, B-cell-depleted T cells, or T cells were the source of the cDNA or gDNA that made up the material.

CDR3 length equals 14 residues. J was trimmed by 2 bases and V by 4 bases; bases with no gene match: 5. Germline values: CDR1 MNHEY, CDR2 SVGAGI. The authors' processing: Quantification of nucleated cells was approximated via reference gene primer amplification. Data came from immunoSEQ multiplex PCR; TCRdb stores just in-frame clones and leaves some out. Clone size and V and J calls were adopted from that table, with D and trimming inferred from the DNA. The sample carries under 300,000 clones, approximately 85% recorded once. The source of this sequence is a woman in her 70s with acute or convalescent COVID-19. The chain carries TRBV6-5 and TRBJ2-7; 7 positions agree with TRBD2. Sequenced sample: peripheral blood. The CDR3 loop reads CASSLRGGTYEQYF. CDR3 DNA sequence: TGTGCCAGCAGTTTACGCGGGGGAACCTACGAGCAGTACTTC.